The 2 T cell receptor beta chains given below trace back to one sample, sequenced in a study of T-cell memory formation after mild COVID-19. TCRdb fed the 5' RACE reads into MiXCR, producing one record per CDR3 protein. The data contain over 450,000 distinct CDR3 sequences, over 20% of them seen just once; the ten biggest clones take up around 12%. Material for sequencing was PBMCs or a T cell subset sorted from them (not recorded which). Every receptor here comes from an adult woman who had mild COVID-19 (a few samples of this study predate the infection). Cell type and time point are not known.

The V gene is TRBV9, the J gene TRBJ2-5, with D perhaps TRBD1 (6 bases). Germline CDR1 reads SGDLS; CDR2 reads YYNGEE. Trimming pared 0 bases from V and 4 bases from J, leaving 13 bases between. The CDR3 runs to 15 residues. CDR3 DNA sequence: TGTGCCAGCAGCGTAGTGGGGGCGAATGTAGAGACCCAGTACTTC. It codes for CASSVVGANVETQYF.

V and J are TRBV20-1 and TRBJ2-1; the D is unclear. The CDR3 is 12 amino acids. V lost 3 bases to trimming and J lost 6 bases, with 9 bases between them. CDR1 DFQATT and CDR2 SNEGSKA come from the germline V gene (reference sequence). This chain's CDR3 is CSARTIANEQFF. The CDR3 region has the DNA TGCAGTGCTAGGACAATAGCCAATGAGCAGTTCTTC.